These 6 T cell receptor beta chains were all obtained from the same sample, sequenced in a study of Graves' ophthalmopathy and Graves' hyperthyroidism. RNA transcripts were the template, and TCR beta CDR3 regions were amplified from them. HTBI-primed RT-PCR formed the first round, and a multiplex PCR formed the second. Each CDR3 protein gets one entry after TCRdb re-called the multiplex PCR reads with MiXCR. In the table there are around 670,000 distinct CDR3 sequences, roughly 40% of which are singletons. Sequencing was performed on peripheral blood. Source of these receptors: an adult man with Graves' ophthalmopathy.

About this clonotype: This may come from a read error, since a much larger clone is one base off. The CDR3 does not close with the conserved phenylalanine or tryptophan, likely indicating a read error. CDR3 sequence (DNA): TGTGCCAGCAGCTGGATCGACAGGCCATCAGAGACCCAGTACGTC. Translated: CASSWIDRPSETQYV. The gene calls are TRBV7-2 and TRBJ2-5; possible D gene TRBD1, 6 bases. This CDR3 has 15 amino acids. Germline CDR1 and CDR2: SGHTA and FQGNSA. V dropped 4 bases and J dropped 4 bases, with 16 bases sitting between them.

As for this clonotype: The conserved phenylalanine or tryptophan normally closing the CDR3 is absent here, so this likely arose from a read error. V is TRBV19 and J is TRBJ2-7; perhaps TRBD1 as D (5 bases). This CDR3 has 14 residues. Germline V CDR1 and CDR2: LNHDA, SQIVND (reference sequence). V lost 3 bases to trimming and J lost 2 bases, with 11 bases between them. CDR3: CASSISRATYEQYS. CDR3 bases: TGTGCCAGTAGTATTTCCAGGGCCACCTACGAGCAGTACTCC.

The V call is TRBV11-2, the J call TRBJ2-7; 11 bases fit TRBD1. Germline CDR1 is SGHAT and CDR2 is FQNNGV. V dropped 4 bases and J dropped 4; count of bases not matched to a gene: 6. This CDR3 comprises 15 residues. This chain's CDR3 is CASSWIRDRGYEQYF. DNA of the CDR3: TGTGCCAGCAGCTGGATACGGGACAGGGGGTACGAGCAGTACTTC.

The V call is TRBV7-6, the J call TRBJ1-1; no clear D. The CDR3 sequence is 14 residues long. Germline V gives CDR1 SGHVS, CDR2 FNYEAQ. V was shortened by 5 bases and J by 1 base, with 11 bases between the two germline ends. CDR3 sequence reads: CASSISSRNTEAFF. CDR3 in DNA: TGTGCCAGCAGCATCTCGAGTAGGAACACTGAAGCTTTCTTT.

This clonotype was observed a handful of times. The V call is TRBV2, the J call TRBJ2-7; weak D call: TRBD1 (5 bases). The V end was cut by 6 bases, the J end by 1 base, with 19 bases between. Germline CDR1 and CDR2: SNHLY and FYNNEI. This CDR3 has 16 residues. CDR3 bases: TGTGCCAGCAGCCCGGACACGCGGTTGGGTTCCTACGAGCAGTACTTC. Residues: CASSPDTRLGSYEQYF.

The chain recombines TRBV19 with TRBJ1-1; the D is unclear. This CDR3 region has 13 residues. Trimming took off 7 bases at V and 4 bases at J, with 13 bases between the two ends. CDR1 is LNHDA, CDR2 SQIVND, per germline (reference sequence). The CDR3 spells CASMGYLSTEAFF. CDR3 DNA: TGTGCCAGTATGGGATACCTGAGCACTGAAGCTTTCTTT.